What follows are 20 T cell receptor beta chains derived from one specimen sequenced in a study of human T cells and chemical hapten exposure (dated by TCRdb to about 2021). Libraries were prepared through RACE. Sequenced on a NextSeq 500. TCRdb's own reprocessing of the public reads used fastp at Q25 and MiXCR and kept productive beta chains. Each CDR3 protein gets just one entry, which takes the most common genes and DNA from the rows behind it. The sample table holds some 93,000 distinct CDR3 sequences, of which roughly 8% were seen once. 2.9% of the sample lies in the top ten. The time point label corresponds to: healthy volunteer bleed at 2 weeks. Total RNA was isolated from unfractionated whole blood collected in Tempus Blood RNA tubes. What was sequenced was whole blood. These receptors all come from a female donor in good health. Some clones in this sample may be carry-over from other donors' samples.

The CDR3 protein is CASSYPPNIQYF. DNA for the CDR3: TGTGCCAGCAGTTACCCCCCAAACATTCAGTACTTC. The chain joins TRBV6-2 or TRBV6-3 to TRBJ2-4; unclear D gene. Trimming shortened V by 2 bases and J by 6 bases, and 5 bases separated the two germline ends. This CDR3 spans 12 amino acids. In germline, CDR1 is MNHEY, CDR2 SVGEGT.

This clonotype was picked up a small number of times. The chain combines TRBV29-1 with TRBJ2-1; 11 nucleotides line up with TRBD2. Per germline, CDR1 SQVTM and CDR2 ANQGSEA. V trimming: 4 bases; J trimming: 4 bases; junction bases outside the gene matches: 6. The length of the CDR3 is 15 residues. The DNA for the CDR3 is TGCAGCGTTGCGCCGGGACTAGCGGCTTACAATGAGCAGTTCTTC. It specifies CSVAPGLAAYNEQFF.

The chain uses TRBV12-3 or TRBV12-4 and TRBJ2-1, with a tentative D call TRBD2 (6 bases). This CDR3 is 16 amino acids long. V shed 3 bases and J shed 8 bases, with 20 bases lying between them. The DNA of the CDR3 is TGTGCCAGCAGTTTCCCTAGCGTCCCTGGGATGGATGAGCAGTTCTTC. This gives the protein CASSFPSVPGMDEQFF.

This clonotype came up a few times. This chain links TRBV12-3 or TRBV12-4 with TRBJ2-1; 7 positions agree with TRBD1. This CDR3 is 14 amino acids long. J was trimmed by 6 bases and V by 5 bases; bases with no gene match: 7. CDR3 DNA: TGTGCCAGCAGTCCCCGGGACAGAGGCAATGAGCAGTTCTTC. Protein: CASSPRDRGNEQFF.

The chain uses TRBV11-2 and TRBJ2-1; 7 nucleotides align to TRBD2. The CDR3 covers 18 residues. V shed 5 bases, J shed 3 bases, and the junction held 16 bases outside the gene matches. Germline CDR1 and CDR2: SGHAT and FQNNGV. The CDR3 spells CASSPRMGRLALYNEQFF. The CDR3 nucleotides read TGTGCCAGCAGCCCTAGGATGGGGAGACTAGCCCTCTACAATGAGCAGTTCTTC. Looking up the rest from reference TRBV11-2 and TRBJ2-1 gives the full variable domain: EAGVAQSPRYKIIEKRQSVAFWCNPISGHATLYWYQQILGQGPKLLIQFQNNGVVDDSQLPKDRFSAERLKGVDSTLKIQPAKLEDSAVYLCASSPRMGRLALYNEQFFGPGTRLTVL.

This rearrangement joins TRBV5-1 to TRBJ2-1; TRBD1 matches at 10 bases. Per the germline V gene, CDR1 is SGHRS and CDR2 is YFSETQ. V lost 4 bases to trimming and J lost 4 bases; unmatched junction nucleotides: 8. CDR3 length: 16 residues. The CDR3 loop is CASSTAGTGVYNEQFF. CDR3 in DNA: TGCGCCAGCAGCACGGCCGGGACAGGGGTTTACAATGAGCAGTTCTTC.

The chain carries TRBV5-1 and TRBJ1-3; 11 bases align to TRBD1. V was pared by 4 bases and J by 3 bases, with 15 bases of the junction left unmatched. The CDR3 consists of 19 residues. Germline V gene sequence: CDR1 SGHRS, CDR2 YFSETQ. CDR3 sequence (DNA): TGCGCCAGCAGCCTCCCTAAATTGGACAGGGGGCTGGATGGAAACACCATATATTTT. Residues: CASSLPKLDRGLDGNTIYF.

This clonotype turned up a few times. The chain links TRBV7-9 to TRBJ2-7, with D possibly TRBD2 on 6 matching bases. This CDR3 has 18 amino acids. The V gene lost 4 bases and the J gene lost 3 bases, with 25 bases spanning the gap. Germline assignment: CDR1 SEHNR and CDR2 FQNEAQ (reference sequence). The CDR3 DNA sequence: TGTGCCAGCAGCTCCCGGCGCAACTCCGGGACTGATCGCTACGAGCAGTACTTC. Amino acids: CASSSRRNSGTDRYEQYF.

This clonotype was found a few times. The chain is built from TRBV20-1 and TRBJ2-1, with D possibly matching TRBD2 (5 bases). CDR1 and CDR2 (germline): DFQATT, SNEGSKA (reference sequence). CDR3 length equals 10 residues. Trimming cost V 5 bases and J 9 bases, with 8 bases left between them. The CDR3 loop is CSALRGEQFF. For the CDR3, the DNA is TGCAGTGCTCTTCGGGGTGAGCAGTTCTTC.

In its sample, this clonotype was seen a few times. The V and J genes are TRBV6-6 and TRBJ2-3; D gene unclear. Germline CDR1 is MNHNY and CDR2 is SVGAGI (reference sequence). This CDR3 is built from 14 residues. The V gene lost 6 bases and the J gene lost 2 bases, with 12 bases spanning the gap. As DNA, the CDR3 is TGTGCCAGCAGCTTGGACCCCTTCACAGATACGCAGTATTTT. It yields the protein CASSLDPFTDTQYF.

There are a few counts of this clonotype. The rearrangement uses TRBV9 and TRBJ2-2; D uncertain. With 2 bases removed from V and 0 bases from J, the gap between germline ends came to 5 bases. CDR1 and CDR2 from the germline V gene are SGDLS and YYNGEE. The CDR3 covers 14 residues. The CDR3 loop is CASSVGPNTGELFF. For the CDR3, the DNA is TGTGCCAGCAGCGTCGGGCCGAACACCGGGGAGCTGTTTTTT.

Regarding this clonotype: A single base separates this from a much larger clone, so it may be a read error. The rearrangement links TRBV18 to TRBJ2-5, with D possibly matching TRBD1 (5 bases). The CDR3 runs 16 residues. Deletions cut 6 bases from V and 2 bases from J, with 19 bases between. The germline gives CDR1 KGHSH, CDR2 LQKENI. In nucleotides, the CDR3 is TGTGCCAGCTCCCCGAACAACAACAGGCATCAAGAGACCCAGTACTTC. Its translation: CASSPNNNRHQETQYF.

This clonotype was recorded a few times. V gene TRBV7-2 combines with J gene TRBJ2-7; 7 nucleotides line up with TRBD2. V lost 8 bases to trimming and J lost 2 bases; unmatched junction nucleotides: 6. The length of the CDR3 is 13 residues. The germline CDR1 and CDR2 sequences are SGHTA and FQGNSA. CDR3 sequence (DNA): TGTGCCAGCGGGCGCGGGAGTCCCTACGAGCAGTACTTC. Translation gives CASGRGSPYEQYF.

This clonotype was counted a few times. This sequence joins TRBV28 and TRBJ1-2; possible D gene TRBD1, 6 bases. CDR1 and CDR2 (germline): MDHEN, SYDVKM. The CDR3 consists of 15 residues. The ends were cut back, 2 bases at V and 8 bases at J, with 18 bases in the middle. DNA of the CDR3: TGTGCCAGCAGTTTACCTATGACAGGCATGGACGGCTACACCTTC. Its translation is CASSLPMTGMDGYTF.

This clonotype came up many times. The chain links TRBV25-1 to TRBJ1-1; no firm D call. V was pared by 3 bases and J by 7 bases, with 6 bases between. Germline V gene data show CDR1 as MGHDK and CDR2 as SYGVNS. The CDR3 contains 11 residues. The CDR3 protein is CASSDTLEAFF. The DNA of the CDR3 is TGTGCCAGCAGTGACACGCTTGAAGCTTTCTTT.

The genes are TRBV13 and TRBJ1-5; a possible D gene is TRBD1 (6 bases). CDR1 is PRHDT, CDR2 FYEKMQ, per germline (reference sequence). The CDR3 sequence is 15 residues long. V was cut by 0 bases and J by 6 bases, with 12 bases left in between. CDR3 sequence reads: CASSLGRGAGQPQHF. In nucleotides, the CDR3 is TGTGCCAGCAGCTTAGGCCGGGGGGCGGGTCAGCCCCAGCATTTT.

This clonotype was seen ten or more times. This chain links TRBV9 with TRBJ2-3, with D perhaps TRBD2 (6 bases). V lost 0 bases and J lost 6, with 14 bases in between. This CDR3 region has 15 residues. Germline V lookup: CDR1 SGDLS, CDR2 YYNGEE. The CDR3 DNA reads as TGTGCCAGCAGCGTAGAAGGCGGGGTTAGGGATACGCAGTATTTT. Translated: CASSVEGGVRDTQYF.

The chain couples TRBV12-3 or TRBV12-4 to TRBJ1-1, with no clear D. The CDR3 length is 13 residues. The V gene lost 2 bases and the J gene lost 4 bases, with 8 bases spanning the gap. The CDR3 loop is CASSLSETTEAFF. As DNA, the CDR3 is TGTGCCAGCAGTTTATCGGAGACCACTGAAGCTTTCTTT.

This chain connects TRBV27 to TRBJ1-3; no clear D. The CDR3 runs to 15 residues. The germline V and J ends were trimmed by 8 bases and 0 bases, with 14 bases remaining between them. Germline CDR1 reads MNHEY; CDR2 reads SMNVEV (reference sequence). This chain's CDR3 is CASPEKRSSGNTIYF. CDR3 in DNA: TGTGCCAGCCCCGAAAAGCGGAGCTCTGGAAACACCATATATTTT.

The chain couples TRBV5-5 to TRBJ2-5; D might be TRBD2 (6 bases). This CDR3 is built from 17 residues. Germline V CDR1 and CDR2: SGHKS, YYEKEE (reference sequence). Trimming took off 0 bases at V and 1 base at J, with 16 bases between the two ends. The CDR3 DNA follows: TGTGCCAGCAGCTTGGGTCCGTTCTCTAGCGCCCAAGAGACCCAGTACTTC. Residues: CASSLGPFSSAQETQYF.